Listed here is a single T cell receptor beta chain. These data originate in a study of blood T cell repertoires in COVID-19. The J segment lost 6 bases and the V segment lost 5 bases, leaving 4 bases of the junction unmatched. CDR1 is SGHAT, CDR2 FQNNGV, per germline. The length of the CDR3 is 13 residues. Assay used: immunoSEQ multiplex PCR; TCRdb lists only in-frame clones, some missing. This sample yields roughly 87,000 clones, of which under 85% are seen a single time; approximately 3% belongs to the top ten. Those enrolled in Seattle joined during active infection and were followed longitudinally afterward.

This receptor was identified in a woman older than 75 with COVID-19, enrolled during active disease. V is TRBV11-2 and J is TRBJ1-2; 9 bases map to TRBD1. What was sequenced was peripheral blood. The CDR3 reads CASSRTGGNGYTF. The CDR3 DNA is TGTGCCAGCAGCCGCACAGGGGGCAATGGCTACACCTTC.